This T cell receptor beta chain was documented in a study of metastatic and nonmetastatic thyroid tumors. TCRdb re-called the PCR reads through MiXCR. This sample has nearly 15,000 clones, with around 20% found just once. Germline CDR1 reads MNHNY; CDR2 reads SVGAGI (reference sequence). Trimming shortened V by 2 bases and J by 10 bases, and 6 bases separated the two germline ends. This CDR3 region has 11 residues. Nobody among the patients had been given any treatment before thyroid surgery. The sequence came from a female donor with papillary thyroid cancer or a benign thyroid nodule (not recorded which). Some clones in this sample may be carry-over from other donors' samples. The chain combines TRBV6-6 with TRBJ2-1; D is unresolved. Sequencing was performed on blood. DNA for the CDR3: TGTGCCAGCAGTTACACCAGAGAGCAGTTCTTC. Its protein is CASSYTREQFF.